The clone carrying this T cell receptor beta chain has a handful of counts. Clones were sequenced by immunoSEQ multiplex PCR, and TCRdb holds only the in-frame ones, with some missing. The sample yields roughly 250,000 clones, around 87% seen once. Trimming left V 5 bases short and J 2 bases short, with 16 bases between. The CDR3 contains 16 residues. The germline V gene has CDR1 SGHAT and CDR2 FQNNGV. These data come from a study of blood T cell repertoires in COVID-19. Study at large: PBMCs, B-cell-depleted T cells, or T cells were the source of the cDNA or gDNA that made up the material.

Individuals drawn from approximately 26 US areas were roughly 18 to 95 years old. Clinical history reported by participants formed the basis on which cohorts were assigned. The J gene is TRBJ2-1, the V gene TRBV11-2, with D maybe TRBD2 (6 bases). The sequenced material came from PBMCs or T cells enriched from blood (not recorded which). The sequence derives from a woman in her forties or fifties who had recovered from COVID-19. The DNA for the CDR3 is TGTGCCAGCAGCACCATGAGCGGGCTCCCCTACAATGAGCAGTTCTTC. Amino acids: CASSTMSGLPYNEQFF. Together with reference TRBV11-2 and TRBJ2-1, the CDR3 gives the full variable domain: EAGVAQSPRYKIIEKRQSVAFWCNPISGHATLYWYQQILGQGPKLLIQFQNNGVVDDSQLPKDRFSAERLKGVDSTLKIQPAKLEDSAVYLCASSTMSGLPYNEQFFGPGTRLTVL.